The 29 T cell receptor beta chains given below trace back to one sample, sequenced in a study of T cells after yellow fever vaccination. TCRdb passed the 5' RACE reads through MiXCR, listing each CDR3 protein once. The sample has fewer than 450,000 distinct CDR3 sequences, 8.1% seen once. This specimen was PBMCs, taken around 45 days after the first yellow fever vaccination. These receptors all stem from a man aged 18 to 29 who received the YFV17D yellow fever vaccine.

The table lists this clonotype with a few counts. V gene TRBV4-2 combines with J gene TRBJ2-5, with TRBD2 as a possible D gene (5 bases). CDR3 length: 15 residues. CDR1 is LGHNA and CDR2 is YNFKEQ in the germline V gene. Trimming removed 0 bases at V and 5 bases at J, with 13 bases between. CDR3 amino acids: CASSQDHRGFETQYF. The CDR3 nucleotides read TGTGCCAGCAGCCAAGATCATCGAGGGTTTGAGACCCAGTACTTC.

There are many counts of this clonotype. J is TRBJ2-1 and V is TRBV12-3 or TRBV12-4; D uncertain. This CDR3 region has 12 residues. The CDR3 sequence is CALGQSYNEQFF. CDR3 coding DNA: TGTGCACTGGGCCAATCCTACAATGAGCAGTTCTTC.

This clonotype was seen more than once but under ten times. The chain uses TRBV20-1 and TRBJ2-7; 10 nucleotides line up with TRBD1. Germline V CDR1 and CDR2: DFQATT, SNEGSKA (reference sequence). CDR3 length equals 14 residues. V lost 1 base and J lost 5; bases outside the gene matches: 5. The CDR3 is CSARGDRGLNEQYF. CDR3 nucleotides: TGCAGTGCTAGAGGAGACAGGGGGCTGAACGAGCAGTACTTC.

The V and J genes are TRBV7-9 and TRBJ1-5; 10 positions match TRBD1. V dropped 3 bases and J dropped 4; count of bases not matched to a gene: 6. CDR3 size: 16 residues. Germline loops: CDR1 SEHNR, CDR2 FQNEAQ (reference sequence). The CDR3 reads CASSLVGTGDNQPQHF. In DNA form, the CDR3 reads TGTGCCAGCAGCTTGGTCGGGACAGGGGATAATCAGCCCCAGCATTTT.

The chain combines TRBV5-1 with TRBJ1-2; 7 bases are a match to TRBD1. The CDR3 runs to 16 residues. J gave up 6 bases and V 2 bases, and 13 bases lay outside the gene matches. CDR1 is SGHRS, CDR2 YFSETQ, per germline. The CDR3: CASSFVTGEGENGYTF. CDR3 nucleotides: TGCGCCAGCAGCTTCGTAACAGGGGAAGGGGAGAATGGCTACACCTTC.

The genes are TRBV27 and TRBJ2-5; D may be TRBD1 (7 bases). This CDR3 has 16 residues. The germline gives CDR1 MNHEY, CDR2 SMNVEV (reference sequence). V was trimmed by 4 bases and J by 5 bases, leaving 20 bases between them. Here the CDR3 reads CASSSRQSGGRETQYF. The CDR3 DNA sequence: TGTGCCAGCAGTTCCCGACAATCAGGGGGGAGGGAGACCCAGTACTTC.

The chain combines TRBV20-1 with TRBJ1-6; D gene unclear. Germline V gives CDR1 DFQATT, CDR2 SNEGSKA (reference sequence). The germline V and J ends were trimmed by 3 bases and 10 bases, with 13 bases remaining between them. The CDR3 has 13 residues. CDR3 coding DNA: TGCAGTGCTAGCCGTTCGGGCGGGTCACCCCTCCACTTT. Its protein product is CSASRSGGSPLHF.

The rearrangement joins TRBV7-9 to TRBJ2-5; D is uncertain. Per germline, CDR1 SEHNR and CDR2 FQNEAQ (reference sequence). This CDR3 contains 14 residues. The germline V and J ends were trimmed by 5 bases and 3 bases, with 13 bases remaining between them. The CDR3 spells CASSEFGKKETQYF. The CDR3 DNA sequence: TGTGCCAGCAGCGAGTTTGGGAAAAAAGAGACCCAGTACTTC.

The chain uses TRBV9 and TRBJ1-2; D is uncertain. The V gene's germline CDR1 is SGDLS and CDR2 YYNGEE. This CDR3 has 12 amino acids. V lost 3 bases and J lost 5, with 8 bases in between. This CDR3 is CASSGTEYGYTF. CDR3 nucleotide sequence: TGTGCCAGCAGCGGGACGGAGTATGGCTACACCTTC.

This clonotype was seen a handful of times. V gene TRBV6-2 or TRBV6-3 combines with J gene TRBJ2-3, with D maybe TRBD1 (6 bases). From germline, CDR1 is MNHEY and CDR2 SVGEGT. CDR3 size: 15 residues. V shed 4 bases and J shed 2 bases, with 13 bases lying between them. CDR3 nucleotide sequence: TGTGCCAGCAGTTTATTCAGGGGACACACAGATACGCAGTATTTT. This sequence encodes CASSLFRGHTDTQYF.

The chain links TRBV12-3 or TRBV12-4 to TRBJ1-4, with a weak D call TRBD1 (5 bases). The V end was cut by 7 bases, the J end by 4 bases, with 13 bases between. The CDR3 length is 14 residues. The DNA for the CDR3 is TGTGCCAGCAAGGCGGGACGGCTTAATGAAAAACTGTTTTTT. This translates into CASKAGRLNEKLFF.

This clonotype turned up a few times. CDR3 sequence reads: CSASRGGPHNEQFF. CDR3 nucleotide sequence: TGCAGTGCCAGTCGGGGGGGACCCCACAATGAGCAGTTCTTC. The chain employs TRBV20-1 and TRBJ2-1, with 8 bases lining up with TRBD2. The CDR3 has 14 residues. CDR1 and CDR2 from the germline V gene are DFQATT and SNEGSKA (reference sequence). The junction had 9 bases not matched to a gene; V was cut back by 6 bases and J by 5 bases.

The sample holds a few counts of this clonotype. The chain is built from TRBV7-2 and TRBJ2-5, with 8 nucleotides matching TRBD1. V trimming: 1 base; J trimming: 3 bases; junction bases outside the gene matches: 10. Germline CDR1 reads SGHTA; CDR2 reads FQGNSA. This CDR3 region has 17 residues. The CDR3 sequence is CASSLVSGGQGEETQYF. The DNA for the CDR3 is TGTGCCAGCAGCTTAGTAAGTGGAGGACAGGGTGAAGAGACCCAGTACTTC.

The gene calls are TRBV5-1 and TRBJ2-2; 12 bases match TRBD2. CDR1 SGHRS and CDR2 YFSETQ come from the germline V gene. J gave up 1 base and V 4 bases, and 5 bases lay outside the gene matches. The CDR3 is made up of 17 amino acids. The CDR3 DNA is TGCGCCAGCAGCGGAACTAGCGGGGGGCAGAACACCGGGGAGCTGTTTTTT. Its protein product is CASSGTSGGQNTGELFF.

This clonotype was picked up a small number of times. This sequence joins TRBV6-2 or TRBV6-3 and TRBJ2-5; tentatively, D is TRBD2 (5 bases). V lost 4 bases and J lost 1, with 10 bases in between. The CDR3 runs to 14 residues. Germline V gene sequence: CDR1 MNHEY, CDR2 SVGEGT. The CDR3 DNA reads TGTGCCAGCAGTTCCAGGACTCGCCAAGAGACCCAGTACTTC. This sequence encodes CASSSRTRQETQYF.

V gene TRBV5-1 combines with J gene TRBJ2-7; D possibly matches TRBD1 or TRBD2 (6 bases each). Germline CDR1 and CDR2: SGHRS and YFSETQ. V lost 4 bases, J lost 2 bases, and 13 bases lay in between. The CDR3 length is 14 residues. The CDR3 region is CASSRGGLAYEQYV. CDR3 nucleotides: TGCGCCAGCAGCAGAGGGGGGCTGGCCTACGAGCAGTACGTC.

This clonotype was seen more than once but under ten times. CDR3 sequence (DNA): TGTGCCAGCAGCTGGATCGGGTTCCAACACCCCGCAGAGACCCAGTACTTC. This gives the protein CASSWIGFQHPAETQYF. The genes are TRBV28 and TRBJ2-5, with unresolved D. This CDR3 region has 17 residues. V lost 6 bases and J lost 4, with 24 bases in between. Germline V gives CDR1 MDHEN, CDR2 SYDVKM.

V gene TRBV20-1 combines with J gene TRBJ1-3, with TRBD1 matching over 7 bases. CDR3 length equals 14 residues. Germline CDR1 reads DFQATT; CDR2 reads SNEGSKA (reference sequence). The V gene end was trimmed by 3 bases and the J gene end by 4 bases; junction bases not matched to a gene: 6. The DNA of the CDR3 is TGCAGTGCTAGGCTCGACAGGGTCGGAAACACCATATATTTT. Its protein product is CSARLDRVGNTIYF.

This clonotype has a handful of counts. The rearrangement uses TRBV27 and TRBJ1-1; D remains ambiguous. This CDR3 is built from 12 residues. CDR1 is MNHEY, CDR2 SMNVEV, per germline (reference sequence). V lost 4 bases, J lost 8 bases, and 11 bases lay in between. The CDR3 is CASSSERNEAFF. In DNA form, the CDR3 reads TGTGCCAGCAGTTCGGAGCGAAACGAAGCTTTCTTT.

The V call is TRBV6-5, the J call TRBJ2-6, with D possibly TRBD1 on 5 matching bases. Germline CDR1 reads MNHEY; CDR2 reads SVGAGI. The germline V and J ends were trimmed by 1 base and 0 bases, with 10 bases remaining between them. The CDR3 runs to 17 residues. CDR3: CASSYWTTGSGANVLTF. CDR3 sequence (DNA): TGTGCCAGCAGTTACTGGACAACGGGCTCTGGGGCCAACGTCCTGACTTTC.

This clonotype was seen only a few times. The chain carries TRBV19 and TRBJ2-1; TRBD2 matches at 9 bases. Germline-derived CDR1 and CDR2 are LNHDA and SQIVND (reference sequence). The CDR3 loop spans 15 amino acids. V trimming: 7 bases; J trimming: 6 bases; junction bases outside the gene matches: 10. The CDR3 spells CASMISGGGGNEQFF. The CDR3, as DNA: TGTGCCAGTATGATTAGCGGGGGAGGCGGCAATGAGCAGTTCTTC.

J is TRBJ1-2 and V is TRBV6-5, with 8 bases that match TRBD1. From germline, CDR1 is MNHEY and CDR2 SVGAGI. The trim removed 0 bases at V and 7 bases at J, leaving 1 base unmatched. The CDR3 consists of 13 residues. Here the CDR3 reads CASSYSDRGGYTF. The CDR3 region has the DNA TGTGCCAGCAGTTACTCCGACAGGGGTGGCTACACCTTC.

The V call is TRBV20-1, the J call TRBJ2-5, with 15 bases that match TRBD2. The V gene end was trimmed by 4 bases and the J gene end by 2 bases; junction bases not matched to a gene: 5. The CDR3 sequence is 16 residues long. Germline V gene data show CDR1 as DFQATT and CDR2 as SNEGSKA (reference sequence). In nucleotides, the CDR3 is TGCAGTGCTATACCGGGACTAGCGGGGGGTCAAGAGACCCAGTACTTC. It is translated as CSAIPGLAGGQETQYF.

This clonotype has ten or more counts. The rearrangement links TRBV5-6 to TRBJ1-1, with 7 bases aligning to TRBD1. Losses at the gene ends were 4 bases for V and 3 bases for J; bases not matched to a gene: 12. CDR3 length equals 16 residues. The V gene's germline CDR1 is SGHDT and CDR2 YYEEEE. The CDR3 is CASSPDGGTGDTEAFF. The CDR3 DNA follows: TGTGCCAGCAGCCCCGACGGGGGCACAGGGGACACTGAAGCTTTCTTT.

This clonotype was observed many times. The V call is TRBV5-1, the J call TRBJ2-3; TRBD2 matches at 7 bases. Germline CDR1 reads SGHRS; CDR2 reads YFSETQ. CDR3 size: 15 residues. V lost 0 bases, J lost 2 bases, and 3 bases stayed unmatched. CDR3 sequence reads: CASSLEGGFTDTQYF. Written as DNA, the CDR3 is TGCGCCAGCAGCTTGGAGGGAGGGTTCACAGATACGCAGTATTTT.

This clonotype was found a few times. This sequence joins TRBV7-2 and TRBJ2-3, with D possibly being TRBD1 (5 bases). Germline V gene data show CDR1 as SGHTA and CDR2 as FQGNSA. Trimming pared 5 bases from V and 4 bases from J, leaving 13 bases between. This CDR3 contains 14 residues. The CDR3 bases are TGTGCCAGCAGCGGGCAGGGTGGGGCAGATACGCAGTATTTT. Protein: CASSGQGGADTQYF.

This chain links TRBV30 with TRBJ2-7; 7 positions agree with TRBD1. Germline loops: CDR1 GTSNPN, CDR2 SVGIG (reference sequence). The trim removed 1 base at V and 0 bases at J, leaving 6 bases unmatched. This CDR3 region has 15 residues. This CDR3 reads CAWSGDRVYSYEQYF. The CDR3 DNA reads as TGTGCCTGGAGTGGAGACAGGGTGTACTCCTACGAGCAGTACTTC.

This clonotype showed up many times. The chain couples TRBV27 to TRBJ2-1; TRBD1 or TRBD2 may be the D gene (5 bases each). CDR1 and CDR2 from the germline V gene are MNHEY and SMNVEV (reference sequence). V lost 6 bases, J lost 5 bases, and 17 bases lay in between. CDR3 length equals 15 residues. The CDR3 sequence: CASSRGGIGDNEQFF. CDR3 in DNA: TGTGCCAGCAGCCGGGGCGGAATTGGCGACAATGAGCAGTTCTTC.

The chain has TRBV6-2 or TRBV6-3 and TRBJ2-7, with D tentatively TRBD2 (6 bases). From germline, CDR1 is MNHEY and CDR2 SVGEGT. The CDR3 has 14 residues. Trimming stripped 6 bases from V and 5 bases from J, with 17 bases between. For the CDR3, the DNA is TGTGCCAGCAGCTCGGGAGAGGAGGCCCACGAGCAGTACTTC. This translates into CASSSGEEAHEQYF.